This entry concerns a single T cell receptor beta chain. V trimming: 2 bases; J trimming: 0 bases; junction bases outside the gene matches: 2. The CDR3 sequence is 16 residues long. The germline V gene encodes CDR1 MDHEN and CDR2 SYDVKM. TCRdb's table, derived via immunoSEQ multiplex PCR, lists solely in-frame clones and lacks some. The table includes around 200,000 clones, about 86% detected once. This specimen belongs to a study of T cell responses to AZD1222 COVID-19 vaccine. The receptor was derived from an adult in good health. This sequence joins TRBV28 and TRBJ2-3; 10 bases line up with TRBD2. This specimen was peripheral blood, taken on day 0 of AZD1222 vaccination. This CDR3 is CASSLTSGMSTDTQYF. CDR3 DNA: TGTGCCAGCAGTTTAACTAGCGGGATGAGCACAGATACGCAGTATTTT.